Presented here are 8 T cell receptor beta chains from one specimen sequenced in a study of control samples from healthy donors and cancer patients. TCRdb's table, derived via immunoSEQ multiplex PCR, lists solely in-frame clones and lacks some. The table records 100,000 to 150,000 clones, roughly 84% of them present only once. The sequencing sample was made of blood. These receptors were taken from a man in his late teens or twenties in good health.

The rearrangement links TRBV4-3 to TRBJ2-7; 14 bases map to TRBD2. CDR3 size: 16 residues. Germline V lookup: CDR1 LGHNA, CDR2 YSLEER. V shed 5 bases, J shed 6 bases, and the junction held 9 bases outside the gene matches. The CDR3 bases are TGCGCCAGCAGCGCCGCGACTAGCGGGAGGGCTTTCGAGCAGTACTTC. Protein: CASSAATSGRAFEQYF.

This rearrangement joins TRBV9 to TRBJ1-3; tentatively, D is TRBD1 (6 bases). The CDR3 sequence is 16 residues long. V dropped 3 bases and J dropped 2 bases, with 15 bases sitting between them. Per germline, CDR1 SGDLS and CDR2 YYNGEE. In nucleotides, the CDR3 is TGTGCCAGCAGCGCCAACCCCAGACAGGCTGGAAACACCATATATTTT. This encodes CASSANPRQAGNTIYF.

This sequence joins TRBV7-9 and TRBJ1-5; D gene ambiguous. This CDR3 comprises 12 residues. Germline V CDR1 and CDR2: SEHNR, FQNEAQ (reference sequence). V was cut by 9 bases and J by 0 bases, with 6 bases left in between. CDR3 protein: CASTNSNQPQHF. The CDR3 bases are TGTGCCAGTACGAATAGCAATCAGCCCCAGCATTTT.

The chain links TRBV5-1 to TRBJ2-5, with D perhaps TRBD1 or TRBD2 (5 bases each). This CDR3 is 15 amino acids long. V shed 0 bases and J shed 6 bases, with 15 bases lying between them. From germline, CDR1 is SGHRS and CDR2 YFSETQ. The CDR3 reads CASSLESGRVQTQYF. The CDR3 DNA follows: TGCGCCAGCAGCTTGGAATCGGGGCGGGTACAGACCCAGTACTTC. Drawing the rest from reference TRBV5-1 and TRBJ2-5, the complete variable domain is KAGVTQTPRYLIKTRGQQVTLSCSPISGHRSVSWYQQTPGQGLQFLFEYFSETQRNKGNFPGRFSGRQFSNSRSEMNVSTLELGDSALYLCASSLESGRVQTQYFGPGTRLLVL.

The chain employs TRBV14 and TRBJ2-1; 15 bases are shared with TRBD2. Germline assignment: CDR1 SGHDN and CDR2 FVKESK. V lost 4 bases and J lost 10; bases outside the gene matches: 20. The CDR3 totals 20 residues. Written as DNA, the CDR3 is TGTGCCAGCAGCCGTGAGGGACTAGCGGGAGGACCGGGACGTCTCTGGGAGCAGTTCTTC. Its translation: CASSREGLAGGPGRLWEQFF.

This chain joins TRBV19 and TRBJ2-7; 13 bases line up with TRBD2. V lost 6 bases and J lost 5; bases outside the gene matches: 7. The CDR3 consists of 15 residues. The V gene's germline CDR1 is LNHDA and CDR2 SQIVND (reference sequence). This chain's CDR3 is CASSDGGLAGDEQYF. In DNA form, the CDR3 reads TGTGCCAGTAGCGACGGCGGACTAGCGGGAGACGAGCAGTACTTC.

This chain uses TRBV6-4 with TRBJ1-5; the D is unclear. The germline gives CDR1 MRHNA, CDR2 SNTAGT. This CDR3 has 15 residues. Trimming pared 4 bases from V and 7 bases from J, leaving 17 bases between. The CDR3 sequence: CASSGLMVLCQPQHF. DNA for the CDR3: TGTGCCAGCAGTGGGCTAATGGTCCTTTGCCAGCCCCAGCATTTT.

The V call is TRBV2, the J call TRBJ2-3, with 9 bases matching TRBD1. CDR3 length: 16 residues. The germline CDR1 and CDR2 sequences are SNHLY and FYNNEI. The trim removed 5 bases at V and 3 bases at J, leaving 9 bases unmatched. The CDR3 coding sequence is TGTGCCAGCAGTAACCGGGACAGGGTGAAGACAGATACGCAGTATTTT. Translation gives CASSNRDRVKTDTQYF.